What follows are 13 T cell receptor beta chains derived from one specimen sequenced in a study of CD8+CD57+ T cells in acquired aplastic anemia. The template used for profiling TCR beta VDJ and CDR3 was genomic DNA. From the reads, TCRdb called clonotypes with MiXCR, one entry per CDR3 protein. The sample has about 470,000 distinct CDR3 sequences; more than 25% are singletons. Patients chosen for sequencing had CD8+CD57+ cells that had expanded, as shown by flow cytometry. Sequenced input: sorted CD4+, CD8+, or CD8+CD57+ T cells (not recorded which) from PBMCs. Every receptor here comes from a human donor with aplastic anemia.

The table lists this clonotype with many counts. The V gene is TRBV19, the J gene TRBJ2-2; 8 bases map to TRBD2. The CDR3 has 15 amino acids. Germline loops: CDR1 LNHDA, CDR2 SQIVND (reference sequence). Trimming removed 3 bases from V and 3 bases from J; junction bases left unmatched: 3. DNA of the CDR3: TGTGCCAGTAGTATCAGCGGGAGTGACACCGGGGAGCTGTTTTTT. This encodes CASSISGSDTGELFF.

This clonotype was observed many times. The rearrangement uses TRBV19 and TRBJ2-1, with 9 nucleotides matching TRBD1. The CDR3 has 15 residues. V was pared by 5 bases and J by 6 bases, with 8 bases of the junction left unmatched. Germline V CDR1 and CDR2: LNHDA, SQIVND (reference sequence). The CDR3 DNA sequence: TGTGCCAGTAGTGGGACAGGGACTTCTTCCAATGAGCAGTTCTTC. This encodes CASSGTGTSSNEQFF.

Concerning this clonotype itself: A read error may account for a junction end that differs from germline. This chain uses TRBV2 with TRBJ1-6; D unclear. In germline, CDR1 is SNHLY, CDR2 FYNNEI. This CDR3 comprises 9 residues. The CDR3 reads CASSSPPHF. In DNA, the CDR3 is TGTGCCAGCAGTTCCCCCCCCCACTTT. The complete variable domain, with remaining parts taken from reference TRBV2 and TRBJ1-6, reads EPEVTQTPSHQVTQMGQEVILRCVPISNHLYFYWYRQILGQKVEFLVSFYNNEISEKSEIFDDQFSVERPDGSNFTLKIRSTKLEDSAMYFCASSSPPHFGNGTRLTVT.

This clonotype was counted ten times or more. The rearrangement joins TRBV29-1 to TRBJ1-2, with D hard to call. V dropped 6 bases and J dropped 1 base, with 6 bases sitting between them. The CDR3 is 11 amino acids. The germline V gene encodes CDR1 SQVTM and CDR2 ANQGSEA. The CDR3 is CSVDFNYGYTF. The DNA for the CDR3 is TGCAGCGTGGATTTTAACTATGGCTACACCTTC.

In this sample, this clonotype turned up many times. The chain employs TRBV14 and TRBJ2-7; tentative D call: TRBD2 (5 bases). CDR3 length equals 13 residues. Germline V CDR1 and CDR2: SGHDN, FVKESK. V was pared by 4 bases and J by 4 bases, with 11 bases between. The CDR3 region has the DNA TGTGCCAGCAGCCTCCCCGGGAAGTACGAGCAGTACTTC. This translates into CASSLPGKYEQYF.

CDR3 sequence reads: CASSSEQGSYEQYF. The CDR3 region has the DNA TGTGCCAGCAGCTCCGAACAGGGTTCCTACGAGCAGTACTTC. The gene calls are TRBV5-4 and TRBJ2-7; tentative D call: TRBD1 (6 bases). Per the germline V gene, CDR1 is SGHNT and CDR2 is YYREEE (reference sequence). The CDR3 has 14 amino acids. V shed 3 bases and J shed 1 base, with 11 bases lying between them.

The sample holds many counts of this clonotype. This rearrangement joins TRBV20-1 to TRBJ1-1, with 8 bases identical to TRBD1. This CDR3 is 14 amino acids long. J gave up 10 bases and V 3 bases, and 13 bases lay outside the gene matches. Germline V lookup: CDR1 DFQATT, CDR2 SNEGSKA (reference sequence). The CDR3 sequence: CSASEFDFRGRAFF. Written as DNA, the CDR3 is TGCAGTGCTAGCGAATTTGATTTCAGGGGGCGAGCTTTCTTT.

The chain links TRBV2 to TRBJ2-4; no clear D. CDR1 is SNHLY and CDR2 is FYNNEI in the germline V gene. The CDR3 length is 14 residues. V lost 5 bases to trimming and J lost 0 bases, with 8 bases between them. This CDR3 is CASSFPLAKNIQYF. The CDR3 DNA follows: TGTGCCAGCAGTTTTCCCCTAGCCAAAAACATTCAGTACTTC.

Concerning this clonotype: Germline is not matched at one junction end, which may reflect a read error. The CDR3 DNA reads as TGTGCCGGCAGTCAAAGGGAGAACTATGGCTACACCTTC. Protein product: CAGSQRENYGYTF. This chain connects TRBV6-1 to TRBJ1-2; no firm D call. CDR1 and CDR2 from the germline V gene are MNHNS and SASEGT. The CDR3 runs 13 residues.

In its sample, this clonotype was seen many times. The chain uses TRBV24-1 and TRBJ2-7; tentatively, D is TRBD1 (5 bases). Germline V gives CDR1 KGHDR, CDR2 SFDVKD. The CDR3 has 14 amino acids. The ends were cut back, 3 bases at V and 3 bases at J, with 11 bases in the middle. CDR3 amino acids: CATSDTGHDYEQYF. The CDR3 nucleotides read TGTGCCACCAGTGATACAGGACACGACTACGAGCAGTACTTC.

This clonotype has only a few counts. This may be a read error: a much more frequent sequence differs by one nucleotide. The chain links TRBV19 to TRBJ1-1, with D possibly being TRBD1 (5 bases). CDR1 is LNHDA and CDR2 is SQIVND in the germline V gene (reference sequence). This CDR3 comprises 15 residues. V was cut by 4 bases and J by 4 bases, with 16 bases left in between. The CDR3 DNA sequence: TGTGCCAGTAGTAGGGACGGCTTAATGAGCACTGAAGCTTTCTTT. Amino acid sequence: CASSRDGLMSTEAFF.

This clonotype has at least ten counts. The rearrangement uses TRBV2 and TRBJ2-7; TRBD1 matches at 9 bases. V lost 5 bases to trimming and J lost 4 bases; unmatched junction nucleotides: 6. Germline CDR1 reads SNHLY; CDR2 reads FYNNEI. CDR3 length: 14 amino acids. CDR3 bases: TGTGCCAGCAGTACCGGGACAGGGAATTACGAGCAGTACTTC. Protein sequence: CASSTGTGNYEQYF.

This clonotype was detected a few times. This sequence joins TRBV15 and TRBJ1-2, with D maybe TRBD1 (6 bases). The CDR3 has 14 residues. V was trimmed by 3 bases and J by 0 bases, leaving 8 bases between them. Germline loops: CDR1 LNHNV, CDR2 YYDKDF (reference sequence). CDR3 coding DNA: TGTGCCACCAGCAGTTGGACAGCTAACTATGGCTACACCTTC. Protein product: CATSSWTANYGYTF.